The next 27 T cell receptor beta chains were all read from a single sample in a study of CD8 T cells in ankylosing spondylitis (dated by TCRdb to about 2017). Library preparation was by 5' RACE. Sequencing used an Illumina HiSeq 2500. The public reads were run again by TCRdb, first through fastp at Q25 and then through MiXCR, and only productive beta chains were kept. Under each unique CDR3 protein, matching rows form one entry showing the most common genes and DNA. The sample table contains 250,000 to 400,000 distinct CDR3 sequences; only one count was recorded for 11% of them. The ten biggest clones cover roughly 9% of the sample. Sequencing was done on a sample of blood, either unsorted or a sorted T cell fraction (not recorded which). Receptors were obtained from a female donor with ankylosing spondylitis or in good health (not recorded which).

V gene TRBV4-2 combines with J gene TRBJ2-1, with 10 bases fitting TRBD2. The CDR3 totals 18 residues. CDR1 and CDR2 from the germline V gene are LGHNA and YNFKEQ. The V segment lost 1 base and the J segment 2 bases; nucleotides outside the gene matches: 8. CDR3 in DNA: TGTGCCAGCAGCCAAGTAAGGTCAGGACTAGCGGCCTACAATGAGCAGTTCTTC. Amino acids: CASSQVRSGLAAYNEQFF.

There are many counts of this clonotype. The chain employs TRBV20-1 and TRBJ2-1, with 8 bases aligning to TRBD2. CDR3 size: 16 residues. Germline V gene lookup returns CDR1 DFQATT and CDR2 SNEGSKA (reference sequence). V lost 0 bases, J lost 4 bases, and 8 bases stayed unmatched. CDR3 loop: CSARDLIAGRYNEQFF. In DNA, the CDR3 is TGCAGTGCTAGAGACCTTATAGCGGGGCGGTACAATGAGCAGTTCTTC.

This clonotype was found many times. The chain recombines TRBV5-1 with TRBJ2-3; D remains ambiguous. V dropped 1 base and J dropped 2 bases, with 14 bases sitting between them. Germline V gene lookup returns CDR1 SGHRS and CDR2 YFSETQ. CDR3 length: 16 residues. The chain's CDR3 is CASSLNRESFTDTQYF. CDR3 DNA: TGCGCCAGCAGCTTGAACAGAGAATCTTTCACAGATACGCAGTATTTT.

This clonotype was counted at least ten times. J is TRBJ1-5 and V is TRBV10-3; D unclear. This CDR3 is built from 13 residues. Germline CDR1 reads ENHRY; CDR2 reads SYGVKD. The V end lost 8 bases, the J end lost 3 bases, and 11 bases lay between the germline ends. In DNA, the CDR3 is TGTGCCATCGGCTCCGGGGACAATCAGCCCCAGCATTTT. Translating it yields CAIGSGDNQPQHF.

This clonotype was counted a few times. The rearrangement links TRBV20-1 to TRBJ2-1; D is undetermined. The germline gives CDR1 DFQATT, CDR2 SNEGSKA (reference sequence). This CDR3 has 13 residues. V was trimmed by 0 bases and J by 10 bases, leaving 13 bases between them. CDR3 coding DNA: TGCAGTGCTAGAGATTCCCCTTTGGGGGAGCAGTTCTTC. Protein: CSARDSPLGEQFF.

This clonotype has only one observation. The CDR3 DNA reads as TGTGCCATCGGGCCGGGAAACCAAGAGACCCAGTACTTC. Translation gives CAIGPGNQETQYF. This chain connects TRBV10-3 to TRBJ2-5; a weak D match, TRBD2 (5 bases). Between the trimmed V and J ends, which lost 8 bases and 0 bases, there was a span of 10 bases. The germline CDR1 and CDR2 sequences are ENHRY and SYGVKD. The CDR3 totals 13 residues.

This clonotype was picked up many times. V gene TRBV6-1 combines with J gene TRBJ2-1, with 9 bases identical to TRBD2. This CDR3 has 16 residues. The germline V gene has CDR1 MNHNS and CDR2 SASEGT. Trimming took 8 bases from V and 3 from J; bases not matched to a gene: 11. The CDR3 here is CASSSRGGGFYNEQFF. Here the CDR3 DNA reads TGTGCCAGCTCATCGCGGGGGGGCGGTTTCTACAATGAGCAGTTCTTC.

This clonotype turned up a few times. V and J are TRBV18 and TRBJ2-7; D is possibly TRBD1 or TRBD2 (5 bases each). Germline V gene sequence: CDR1 KGHSH, CDR2 LQKENI. Trimming took off 2 bases at V and 5 bases at J, with 13 bases between the two ends. The CDR3 runs 14 residues. In DNA, the CDR3 is TGTGCCAGCTCACCATCCGGGACCTTACACGAGCAGTACTTC. This sequence encodes CASSPSGTLHEQYF.

The rearrangement links TRBV19 to TRBJ1-2, with unresolved D. Germline-derived CDR1 and CDR2 are LNHDA and SQIVND (reference sequence). The CDR3 contains 14 residues. V shed 8 bases and J shed 1 base, with 14 bases lying between them. The CDR3 nucleotides read TGTGCCAGTCAGAGCGTCGCAGATAACTATGGCTACACCTTC. Translation gives CASQSVADNYGYTF.

In its sample, this clonotype was seen many times. This chain links TRBV24-1 with TRBJ1-2; D ambiguous. CDR1 is KGHDR, CDR2 SFDVKD, per germline. The CDR3 runs 14 residues. V lost 0 bases and J 5 bases, leaving 9 bases between the germline ends. The CDR3 DNA sequence: TGTGCCACCAGTGATTTGCAATTCGGATATGGCTACACCTTC. Amino acid sequence: CATSDLQFGYGYTF.

The table lists this clonotype with many counts. The chain couples TRBV12-3 or TRBV12-4 to TRBJ1-1, with D tentatively TRBD1 (6 bases). Deletions cut 6 bases from V and 5 bases from J, with 10 bases between. The CDR3 consists of 12 residues. The CDR3 DNA reads as TGTGCCAGCAGACGACAGGTTACTGAAGCTTTCTTT. Encoded protein: CASRRQVTEAFF.

This clonotype was detected ten times or more. This sequence joins TRBV20-1 and TRBJ2-3; TRBD2 matches at 13 bases. The ends lost 4 bases at V and 2 bases at J; junction bases unmatched: 3. Looked up from germline, CDR1 is DFQATT and CDR2 is SNEGSKA (reference sequence). This CDR3 spans 15 amino acids. CDR3 coding DNA: TGCAGTGCTATAGGACTAGCGGGAGCCACAGATACGCAGTATTTT. It yields the protein CSAIGLAGATDTQYF.

CDR3 sequence: CSARPRVEASGANVLTF. The CDR3 DNA is TGCAGTGCTAGGCCCCGGGTTGAAGCCTCTGGGGCCAACGTCCTGACTTTC. The chain has TRBV20-1 and TRBJ2-6; D uncertain. The CDR3 extends over 17 amino acids. Looked up from germline, CDR1 is DFQATT and CDR2 is SNEGSKA (reference sequence). Trimming stripped 3 bases from V and 0 bases from J, with 15 bases between.

This clonotype was seen more than once but under ten times. The chain employs TRBV7-2 and TRBJ1-1; tentative D call: TRBD1 (6 bases). V was trimmed by 1 base and J by 7 bases, leaving 10 bases between them. The CDR3 has 13 amino acids. CDR1 SGHTA and CDR2 FQGNSA come from the germline V gene. CDR3 DNA sequence: TGTGCCAGCAGCTTAGGTGGACAGTATGAAGCTTTCTTT. Protein product: CASSLGGQYEAFF.

This clonotype was seen at least ten times. The chain is built from TRBV20-1 and TRBJ2-7; 9 positions agree with TRBD1. This CDR3 comprises 15 residues. Trimming cost V 1 base and J 2 bases; bases outside gene matches: 6. Germline CDR1 and CDR2: DFQATT and SNEGSKA (reference sequence). As DNA, the CDR3 is TGCAGTGCTAGAGCTCGGACAGGGGACCCCTACGAGCAGTACTTC. It encodes CSARARTGDPYEQYF.

The sample holds many counts of this clonotype. The rearrangement uses TRBV20-1 and TRBJ1-1, with TRBD1 matching over 9 bases. CDR3 length: 11 amino acids. Germline V gene data show CDR1 as DFQATT and CDR2 as SNEGSKA (reference sequence). Trimming cost V 6 bases and J 6 bases; bases outside gene matches: 2. This CDR3 is CSAGDRAEAFF. DNA for the CDR3: TGCAGTGCGGGGGACAGGGCTGAAGCTTTCTTT.

A few counts support this clonotype. As DNA, the CDR3 is TGTGCCAGCGACAGGGGGTCCGGGGCCAACGTCCTGACTTTC. It specifies CASDRGSGANVLTF. The chain uses TRBV28 and TRBJ2-6; TRBD1 matches at 9 bases. CDR1 and CDR2 (germline): MDHEN, SYDVKM. J gave up 4 bases and V 8 bases, and 3 bases lay outside the gene matches. This CDR3 spans 14 amino acids.

This clonotype has a count of ten or more. V and J are TRBV12-3 or TRBV12-4 and TRBJ1-2; a weak D match, TRBD1 (6 bases). The CDR3 extends over 16 amino acids. The V gene lost 6 bases and the J gene lost 6 bases, with 23 bases spanning the gap. CDR3 amino acids: CASRRENRVTPNGYTF. DNA for the CDR3: TGTGCCAGCAGGCGAGAAAACAGGGTAACTCCAAATGGCTACACCTTC.

The table lists this clonotype with many counts. The V gene is TRBV6-1, the J gene TRBJ1-6, with D uncertain. Germline V lookup: CDR1 MNHNS, CDR2 SASEGT. This CDR3 comprises 14 residues. V lost 8 bases, J lost 14 bases, and 22 bases lay in between. The CDR3 region is CASRPRSQEPALHF. As DNA, the CDR3 is TGTGCCAGCCGACCGAGGTCGCAGGAGCCGGCCCTCCACTTT.

This clonotype was recorded at least ten times. This rearrangement joins TRBV29-1 to TRBJ1-3; D remains ambiguous. Germline-derived CDR1 and CDR2 are SQVTM and ANQGSEA. The CDR3 contains 16 residues. V gave up 5 bases and J gave up 0 bases, with 17 bases separating them. The CDR3 region has the DNA TGCAGCGTTTCTTGGACCTCATCAAGCTCTGGAAACACCATATATTTT. As protein: CSVSWTSSSSGNTIYF. Filled out from reference TRBV29-1 and TRBJ1-3, the complete variable domain reads SAVISQKPSRDICQRGTSLTIQCQVDSQVTMMFWYRQQPGQSLTLIATANQGSEATYESGFVIDKFPISRPNLTFSTLTVSNMSPEDSSIYLCSVSWTSSSSGNTIYFGEGSWLTVV.

This clonotype was observed at least ten times. This chain uses TRBV10-3 with TRBJ2-2; 8 nucleotides line up with TRBD1. V shed 10 bases and J 2 bases; nucleotides not matched to a gene: 12. This CDR3 contains 16 residues. The germline gives CDR1 ENHRY, CDR2 SYGVKD. The CDR3 coding sequence is TGTGCCACTAGAGACTCAGGGGGCACAAACACCGGGGAGCTGTTTTTT. Translating it yields CATRDSGGTNTGELFF.

The sample holds many counts of this clonotype. V and J are TRBV10-3 and TRBJ2-1, with 8 bases identical to TRBD2. The CDR3 sequence is 17 residues long. V lost 4 bases to trimming and J lost 5 bases; unmatched junction nucleotides: 13. CDR1 ENHRY and CDR2 SYGVKD come from the germline V gene. CDR3 DNA sequence: TGTGCCATCAGTGTGGGCCCGGGAGGGGGTTACAACAATGAGCAGTTCTTC. Protein sequence: CAISVGPGGGYNNEQFF.

This clonotype showed up many times. The chain recombines TRBV20-1 with TRBJ2-1, with a tentative D call TRBD2 (5 bases). V was shortened by 6 bases and J by 4 bases, with 16 bases between the two germline ends. CDR3 length equals 14 residues. Germline-derived CDR1 and CDR2 are DFQATT and SNEGSKA (reference sequence). Here the CDR3 DNA reads TGCAGTGCCCCTTGGCGGCGGGCATACAATGAGCAGTTCTTC. Translating gives CSAPWRRAYNEQFF.

This clonotype occurred many times. The chain uses TRBV20-1 and TRBJ2-2; D might be TRBD2 (5 bases). Trimming took 0 bases from V and 8 from J, leaving 13 bases between them. Germline-derived CDR1 and CDR2 are DFQATT and SNEGSKA (reference sequence). The CDR3 is made up of 14 amino acids. The chain's CDR3 is CSARDGSAFGELFF. CDR3 DNA: TGCAGTGCTAGAGATGGGAGCGCCTTTGGGGAGCTGTTTTTT.

This clonotype came up many times. This chain connects TRBV28 to TRBJ2-7; maybe TRBD2 (5 bases). Trimming removed 6 bases at V and 2 bases at J, with 17 bases between. From germline, CDR1 is MDHEN and CDR2 SYDVKM. This CDR3 has 15 residues. CDR3 DNA sequence: TGTGCCAGCAGCCCTACCTCGGCGGGTGCCTACGAGCAGTACTTC. The encoded protein is CASSPTSAGAYEQYF. Variable domain in full (rest from reference TRBV28 and TRBJ2-7): DVKVTQSSRYLVKRTGEKVFLECVQDMDHENMFWYRQDPGLGLRLIYFSYDVKMKEKGDIPEGYSVSREKKERFSLILESASTNQTSMYLCASSPTSAGAYEQYFGPGTRLTVT.

The table lists this clonotype with many counts. The rearrangement links TRBV12-3 or TRBV12-4 to TRBJ1-5; unclear D gene. V lost 6 bases and J 5 bases, leaving 14 bases between the germline ends. The CDR3 runs 14 residues. CDR3 sequence reads: CASRTERVDQPQHF. DNA of the CDR3: TGTGCCAGCAGAACCGAAAGGGTGGATCAGCCCCAGCATTTT.

There are many counts of this clonotype. This chain links TRBV20-1 with TRBJ2-2; D possibly corresponds to TRBD1 (6 bases). V dropped 4 bases and J dropped 10 bases, with 16 bases sitting between them. This CDR3 is 13 amino acids long. Germline V lookup: CDR1 DFQATT, CDR2 SNEGSKA (reference sequence). In DNA form, the CDR3 reads TGCAGTGCTACAACAGGGTCTGGGTTGGAGCTGTTTTTT. Protein: CSATTGSGLELFF.